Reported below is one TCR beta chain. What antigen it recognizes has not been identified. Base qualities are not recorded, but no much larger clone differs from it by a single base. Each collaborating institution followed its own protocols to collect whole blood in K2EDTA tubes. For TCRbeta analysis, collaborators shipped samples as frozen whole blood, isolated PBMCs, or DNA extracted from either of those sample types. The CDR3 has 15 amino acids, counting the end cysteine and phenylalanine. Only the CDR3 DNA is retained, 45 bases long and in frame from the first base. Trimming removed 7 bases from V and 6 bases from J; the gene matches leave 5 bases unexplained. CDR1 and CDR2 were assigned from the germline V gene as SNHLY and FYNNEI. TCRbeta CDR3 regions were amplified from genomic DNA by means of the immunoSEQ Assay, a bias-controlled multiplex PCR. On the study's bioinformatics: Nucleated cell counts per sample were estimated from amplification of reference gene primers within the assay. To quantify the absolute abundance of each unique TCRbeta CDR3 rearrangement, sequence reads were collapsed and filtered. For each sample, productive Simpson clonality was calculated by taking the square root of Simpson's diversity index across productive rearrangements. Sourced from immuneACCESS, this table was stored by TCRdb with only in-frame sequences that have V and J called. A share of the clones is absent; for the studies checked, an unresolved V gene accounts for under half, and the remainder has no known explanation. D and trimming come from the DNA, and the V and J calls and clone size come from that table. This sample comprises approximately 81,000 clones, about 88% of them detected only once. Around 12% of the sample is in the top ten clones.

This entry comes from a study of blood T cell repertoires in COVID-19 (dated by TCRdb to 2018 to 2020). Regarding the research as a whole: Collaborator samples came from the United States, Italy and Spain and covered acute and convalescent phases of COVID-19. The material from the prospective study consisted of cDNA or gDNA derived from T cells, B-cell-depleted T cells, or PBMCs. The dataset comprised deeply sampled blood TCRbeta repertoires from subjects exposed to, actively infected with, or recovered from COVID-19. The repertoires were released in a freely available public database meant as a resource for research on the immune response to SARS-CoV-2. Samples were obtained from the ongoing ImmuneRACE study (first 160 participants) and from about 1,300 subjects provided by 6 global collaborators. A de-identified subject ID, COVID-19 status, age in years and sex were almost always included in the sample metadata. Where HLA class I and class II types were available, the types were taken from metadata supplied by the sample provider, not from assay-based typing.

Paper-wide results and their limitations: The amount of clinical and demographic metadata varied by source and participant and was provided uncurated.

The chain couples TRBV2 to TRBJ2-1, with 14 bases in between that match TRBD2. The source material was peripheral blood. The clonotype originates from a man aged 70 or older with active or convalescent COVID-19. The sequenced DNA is TGTGCCAGCAAGGGAGGGACTAGCGGGGGCAATGAGCAGTTCTTC. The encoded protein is CASKGGTSGGNEQFF. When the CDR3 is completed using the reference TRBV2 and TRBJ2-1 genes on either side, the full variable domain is EPEVTQTPSHQVTQMGQEVILRCVPISNHLYFYWYRQILGQKVEFLVSFYNNEISEKSEIFDDQFSVERPDGSNFTLKIRSTKLEDSAMYFCASKGGTSGGNEQFFGPGTRLTVL.